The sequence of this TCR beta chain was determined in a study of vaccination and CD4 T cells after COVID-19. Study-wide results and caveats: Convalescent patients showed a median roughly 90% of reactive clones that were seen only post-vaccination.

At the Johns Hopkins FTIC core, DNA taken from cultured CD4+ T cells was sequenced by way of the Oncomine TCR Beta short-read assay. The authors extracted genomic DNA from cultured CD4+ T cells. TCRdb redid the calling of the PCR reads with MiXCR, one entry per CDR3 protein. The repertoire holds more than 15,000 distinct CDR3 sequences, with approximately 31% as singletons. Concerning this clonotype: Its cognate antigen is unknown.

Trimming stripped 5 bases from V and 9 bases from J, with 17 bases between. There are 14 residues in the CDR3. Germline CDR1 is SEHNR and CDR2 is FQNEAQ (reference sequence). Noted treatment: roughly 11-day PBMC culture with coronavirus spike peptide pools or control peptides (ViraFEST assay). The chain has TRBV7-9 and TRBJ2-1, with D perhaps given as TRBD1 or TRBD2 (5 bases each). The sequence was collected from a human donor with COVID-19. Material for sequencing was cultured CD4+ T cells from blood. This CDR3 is CASSPRDPRTEQFF. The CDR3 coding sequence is TGTGCCAGCAGCCCCCGGGACCCCCGTACTGAGCAGTTCTTC.